This record covers a single T cell receptor beta chain. The CDR3 is 15 amino acids. V was cut by 5 bases and J by 7 bases, with 20 bases left in between. Germline values: CDR1 LNHDA, CDR2 SQIVND (reference sequence). This record belongs to a study of cytomegalovirus exposure and HLA in healthy donors. Study-wide background: The 120 validation repertoires and the approximately 630 first-cohort repertoires shared a platform, a later analysis reported.

The method was immunoSEQ multiplex PCR; TCRdb's version includes in-frame clones alone and lacks a portion of them. The table lists 59,000 or so clones, roughly 87% of them singletons. Sample: PBMCs. The receptor comes from a woman aged 18-30 years in good health and CMV-seronegative. The chain recombines TRBV19 with TRBJ1-2, with D uncertain. The CDR3 DNA reads TGTGCCAGTAGTTTTGTGGCCAGCCCGGGAGTTGGCTACACCTTC. Protein product: CASSFVASPGVGYTF. The full variable domain, in which reference TRBV19 and TRBJ1-2 provide the parts outside the CDR3, is DGGITQSPKYLFRKEGQNVTLSCEQNLNHDAMYWYRQDPGQGLRLIYYSQIVNDFQKGDIAEGYSVSREKKESFPLTVTSAQKNPTAFYLCASSFVASPGVGYTFGSGTRLTVV.